The source of this T cell receptor beta chain is a study of blood T cell repertoires in COVID-19. Study as a whole: Whether acute or convalescent, the COVID-19 samples came from the United States, Italy and Spain. T cells, B-cell-depleted T cells, or PBMCs provided the cDNA or gDNA that served as material.

This CDR3 contains 18 residues. The V and J ends lost 0 bases and 1 base, in that order; junction bases with no gene match: 12. CDR1 is SGHNT, CDR2 YYREEE, per germline (reference sequence). Authors' methods: Amplification from reference gene primers served as the basis for estimated nucleated cell counts. Here immunoSEQ multiplex PCR was the method, and the copy in TCRdb shows in-frame clones only, minus some. Clonal size and the V and J genes are those of that table, whereas D and trimming came from the DNA. Counted here are about 190,000 clones, 84% occurring once; the ten biggest clones make up 2.5% to 3.5%. In Cohort 3, a recovered donor had either two negative PCRs, clearance, or symptom resolution.

The sequence was collected from a woman aged 25 to 39 who had recovered from COVID-19. The chain couples TRBV5-4 to TRBJ2-7; 8 nucleotides align to TRBD1. Sequencing input: PBMCs or T cells enriched from blood (not recorded which). The DNA of the CDR3 is TGTGCCAGCAGCTTGGGGGTCTTTTTACAGGGGGATTCCTACGAGCAGTACTTC. This sequence encodes CASSLGVFLQGDSYEQYF. The full variable domain, rest sourced from reference TRBV5-4 and TRBJ2-7, is ETGVTQSPTHLIKTRGQQVTLRCSSQSGHNTVSWYQQALGQGPQFIFQYYREEENGRGNFPPRFSGLQFPNYSSELNVNALELDDSALYLCASSLGVFLQGDSYEQYFGPGTRLTVT.